A single sample gave rise to the 11 T cell receptor beta chains below, sequenced in a study of metastatic and nonmetastatic thyroid tumors. TCRdb re-clonotyped the PCR reads via MiXCR. The sample contains tens of thousands of clones, about 16% of which appear only once. Thyroid surgery took place with no prior treatment in any patient. The sample consisted of blood. These receptor sequences come from a female donor with papillary thyroid cancer or a benign thyroid nodule (not recorded which). Some clones in this sample may be carry-over from other donors' samples.

This clone counts as medium-sized. The V gene is TRBV15, the J gene TRBJ1-2; 8 nucleotides line up with TRBD1. V trimming: 2 bases; J trimming: 5 bases; junction bases outside the gene matches: 1. The CDR3 spans 13 residues. The germline CDR1 and CDR2 sequences are LNHNV and YYDKDF (reference sequence). The CDR3 region has the DNA TGTGCCACCAGCAGACGGACAGGGTATGGCTACACCTTC. Protein product: CATSRRTGYGYTF.

This clone rates as medium-sized. The genes are TRBV15 and TRBJ1-2; 9 bases match TRBD1. V gave up 1 base and J gave up 3 bases; unmatched junction bases: 6. The CDR3 sequence is 16 residues long. CDR1 and CDR2 (germline): LNHNV, YYDKDF (reference sequence). CDR3 region: CATSRAAGQGYYGYTF. The CDR3 nucleotides read TGTGCCACCAGCAGAGCCGCGGGACAGGGATACTATGGCTACACCTTC.

The rearrangement links TRBV6-5 to TRBJ1-5, with 7 bases lining up with TRBD1. V gave up 7 bases and J gave up 0 bases; unmatched junction bases: 6. The V gene's germline CDR1 is MNHEY and CDR2 SVGAGI. This CDR3 comprises 15 residues. The chain's CDR3 is CASIRGQYSNQPQHF. CDR3 sequence (DNA): TGTGCCAGCATTAGGGGACAGTATAGCAATCAGCCCCAGCATTTT.

This clone was found many times. This chain joins TRBV19 and TRBJ1-2, with D maybe TRBD1 (5 bases). This CDR3 region has 20 residues. Germline loops: CDR1 LNHDA, CDR2 SQIVND (reference sequence). V was shortened by 6 bases and J by 3 bases, with 32 bases between the two germline ends. The CDR3 bases are TGTGCCAGTAGCAGTTCCTTTTCGGGGACCCGTACACAGGATGACTATGGCTACACCTTC. This encodes CASSSSFSGTRTQDDYGYTF.

This clone was seen ten or more times. V is TRBV11-2 and J is TRBJ2-5; D is perhaps TRBD1 (5 bases). The germline V and J ends were trimmed by 2 bases and 2 bases, with 15 bases remaining between them. CDR1 is SGHAT and CDR2 is FQNNGV in the germline V gene. The CDR3 contains 16 residues. The CDR3 loop reads CASSLSVGQGQETQYF. The DNA of the CDR3 is TGTGCCAGCAGCTTATCTGTTGGACAAGGGCAAGAGACCCAGTACTTC.

By share of the sample, this clone is medium-sized (0.01 to 0.1%). This sequence joins TRBV19 and TRBJ1-6; D not resolved. V was trimmed by 4 bases and J by 9 bases, leaving 13 bases between them. The CDR3 contains 14 residues. Germline CDR1 and CDR2: LNHDA and SQIVND (reference sequence). The CDR3 here is CASSTARRSSPLHF. CDR3 DNA sequence: TGTGCCAGTAGTACGGCACGCAGAAGTTCACCCCTCCACTTT.

The chain combines TRBV6-2 or TRBV6-3 with TRBJ2-1, with D possibly TRBD2 on 5 matching bases. This CDR3 region has 13 residues. Germline V gene sequence: CDR1 MNHEY, CDR2 SVGEGT. V lost 0 bases and J lost 8, with 8 bases in between. The CDR3 spells CASSYSGSDEQFF. The CDR3, as DNA: TGTGCCAGCAGTTACTCAGGGAGTGATGAGCAGTTCTTC.

This clone was counted ten times or more. The chain carries TRBV19 and TRBJ2-1; TRBD1 is a possible D gene (5 bases). With 3 bases removed from V and 8 bases from J, the gap between germline ends came to 8 bases. The CDR3 has 12 residues. In germline, CDR1 is LNHDA, CDR2 SQIVND (reference sequence). CDR3 in amino acids: CASSIYRHEQFF. As DNA, the CDR3 is TGTGCCAGTAGTATTTACAGGCATGAGCAGTTCTTC.

This chain joins TRBV4-1 and TRBJ1-2; a weak D match, TRBD1 (5 bases). The CDR3 is 14 residues long. Between the trimmed V and J ends, which lost 0 bases and 12 bases, there was a span of 17 bases. Germline assignment: CDR1 MGHRA and CDR2 YSYEKL. CDR3 coding DNA: TGCGCCAGCAGCCAAGAAGGGTCCAGGGAACTCCACACCTTC. Protein sequence: CASSQEGSRELHTF.

Turning to this clone: This may be a read error: a much more frequent sequence differs by one nucleotide. This sample also contains other DNA sequences that code for the same CDR3. The chain uses TRBV3-1 and TRBJ2-7; D is possibly TRBD2 (6 bases). V was trimmed by 0 bases and J by 4 bases, leaving 22 bases between them. The CDR3 loop spans 18 amino acids. CDR1 and CDR2 from the germline V gene are LGHDT and YNNKEL (reference sequence). The CDR3 DNA reads TGTGCCAGCAGCCAAGATCAGATCTTACCGGGGGTCTGGTACGAGCAGTACTTC. Residues: CASSQDQILPGVWYEQYF.

A few counts support this clone. The gene calls are TRBV12-5 and TRBJ2-5, with TRBD1 as a possible D gene (6 bases). CDR3 length: 15 amino acids. The germline CDR1 and CDR2 sequences are LGHNT and FRNRAP. The V gene lost 0 bases and the J gene lost 5 bases, with 13 bases spanning the gap. The CDR3 DNA reads as TGTGCTAGTGGTTTGGTCCCCAACCAGGGGGAGACCCAGTACTTC. Translated, it gives CASGLVPNQGETQYF.